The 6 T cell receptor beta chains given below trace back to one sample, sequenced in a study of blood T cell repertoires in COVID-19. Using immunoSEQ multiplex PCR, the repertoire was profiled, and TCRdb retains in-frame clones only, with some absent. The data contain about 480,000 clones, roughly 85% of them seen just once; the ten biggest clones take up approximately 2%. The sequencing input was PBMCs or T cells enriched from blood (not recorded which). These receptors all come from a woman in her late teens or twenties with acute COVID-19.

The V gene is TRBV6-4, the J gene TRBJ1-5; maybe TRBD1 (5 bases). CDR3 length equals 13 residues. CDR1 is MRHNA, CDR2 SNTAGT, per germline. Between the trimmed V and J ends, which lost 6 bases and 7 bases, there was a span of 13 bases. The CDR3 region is CASSELQGQPQHF. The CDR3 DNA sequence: TGTGCCAGCAGCGAACTCCAGGGACAGCCCCAGCATTTT.

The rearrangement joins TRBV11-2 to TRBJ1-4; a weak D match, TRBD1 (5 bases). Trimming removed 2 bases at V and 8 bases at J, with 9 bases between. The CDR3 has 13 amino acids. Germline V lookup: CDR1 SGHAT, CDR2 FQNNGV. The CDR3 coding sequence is TGTGCCAGCAGCTTAATAAGGGGCGAAAAACTGTTTTTT. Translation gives CASSLIRGEKLFF. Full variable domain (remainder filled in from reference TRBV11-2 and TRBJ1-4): EAGVAQSPRYKIIEKRQSVAFWCNPISGHATLYWYQQILGQGPKLLIQFQNNGVVDDSQLPKDRFSAERLKGVDSTLKIQPAKLEDSAVYLCASSLIRGEKLFFGSGTQLSVL.

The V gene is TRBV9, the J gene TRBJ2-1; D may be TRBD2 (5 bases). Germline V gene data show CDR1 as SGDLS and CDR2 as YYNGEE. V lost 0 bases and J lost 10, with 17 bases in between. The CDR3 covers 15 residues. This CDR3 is CASSVEKGLAREQFF. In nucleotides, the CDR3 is TGTGCCAGCAGCGTAGAGAAGGGTCTAGCCCGGGAGCAGTTCTTC.

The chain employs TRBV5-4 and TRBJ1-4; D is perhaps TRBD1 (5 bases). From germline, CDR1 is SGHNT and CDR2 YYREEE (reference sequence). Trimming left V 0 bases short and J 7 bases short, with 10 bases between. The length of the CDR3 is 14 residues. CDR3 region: CASSLGLGVEKLFF. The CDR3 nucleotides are TGTGCCAGCAGCTTGGGGCTAGGGGTTGAAAAACTGTTTTTT.

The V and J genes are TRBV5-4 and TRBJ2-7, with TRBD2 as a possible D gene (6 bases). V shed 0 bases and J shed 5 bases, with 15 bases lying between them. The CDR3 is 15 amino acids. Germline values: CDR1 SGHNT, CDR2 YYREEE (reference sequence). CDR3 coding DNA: TGTGCCAGCAGCTTGGCAAGGGCAGGGAGGAACGAGCAGTACTTC. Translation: CASSLARAGRNEQYF.

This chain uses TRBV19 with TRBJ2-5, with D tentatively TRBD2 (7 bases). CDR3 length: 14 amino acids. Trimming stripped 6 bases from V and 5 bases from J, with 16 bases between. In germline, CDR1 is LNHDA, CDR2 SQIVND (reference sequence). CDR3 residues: CASSDLGRGETQYF. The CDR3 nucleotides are TGTGCCAGTAGCGACCTGGGGAGGGGGGAGACCCAGTACTTC.